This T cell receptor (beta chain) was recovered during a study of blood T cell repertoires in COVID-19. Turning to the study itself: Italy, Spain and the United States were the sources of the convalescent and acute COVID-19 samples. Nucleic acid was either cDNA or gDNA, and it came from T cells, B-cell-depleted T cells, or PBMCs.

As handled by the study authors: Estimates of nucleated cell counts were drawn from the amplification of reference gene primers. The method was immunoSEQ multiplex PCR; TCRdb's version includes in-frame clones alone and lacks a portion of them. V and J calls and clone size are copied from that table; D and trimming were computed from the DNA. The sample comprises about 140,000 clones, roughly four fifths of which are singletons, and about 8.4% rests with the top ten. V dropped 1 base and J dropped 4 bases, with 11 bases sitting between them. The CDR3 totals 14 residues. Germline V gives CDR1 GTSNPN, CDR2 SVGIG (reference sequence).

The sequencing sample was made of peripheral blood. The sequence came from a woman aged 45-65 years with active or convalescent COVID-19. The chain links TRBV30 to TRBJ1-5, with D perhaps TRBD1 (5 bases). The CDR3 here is CAWSAVTENQPQHF. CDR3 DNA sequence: TGTGCCTGGAGTGCGGTGACAGAAAATCAGCCCCAGCATTTT.